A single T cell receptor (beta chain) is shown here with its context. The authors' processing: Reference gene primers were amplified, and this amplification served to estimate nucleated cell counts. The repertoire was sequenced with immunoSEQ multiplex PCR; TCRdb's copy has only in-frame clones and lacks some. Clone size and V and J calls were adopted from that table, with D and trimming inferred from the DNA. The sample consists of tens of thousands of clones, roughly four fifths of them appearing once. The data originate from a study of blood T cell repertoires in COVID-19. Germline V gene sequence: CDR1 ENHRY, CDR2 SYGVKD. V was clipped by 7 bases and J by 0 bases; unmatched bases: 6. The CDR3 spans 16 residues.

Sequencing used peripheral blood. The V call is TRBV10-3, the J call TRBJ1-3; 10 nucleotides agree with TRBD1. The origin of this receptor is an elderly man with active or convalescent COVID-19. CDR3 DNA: TGTGCCATCACGCCCCGGGACAGGGGCTCTGGAAACACCATATATTTT. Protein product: CAITPRDRGSGNTIYF.